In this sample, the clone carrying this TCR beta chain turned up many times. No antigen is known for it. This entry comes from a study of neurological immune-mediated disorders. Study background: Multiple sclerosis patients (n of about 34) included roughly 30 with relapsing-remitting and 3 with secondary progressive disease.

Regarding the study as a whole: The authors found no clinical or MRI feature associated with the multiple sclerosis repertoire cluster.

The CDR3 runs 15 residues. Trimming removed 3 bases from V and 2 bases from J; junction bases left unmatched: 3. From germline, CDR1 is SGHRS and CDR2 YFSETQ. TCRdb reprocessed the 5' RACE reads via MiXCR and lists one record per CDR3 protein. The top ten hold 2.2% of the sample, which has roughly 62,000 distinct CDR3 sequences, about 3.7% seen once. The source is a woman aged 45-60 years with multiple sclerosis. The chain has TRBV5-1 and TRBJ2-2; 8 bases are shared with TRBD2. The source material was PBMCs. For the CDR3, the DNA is TGCGCCAGCAGCTATAGCGGGGCAAACACCGGGGAGCTGTTTTTT. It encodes CASSYSGANTGELFF.